A single sample gave rise to the 15 T cell receptor beta chains below, sequenced in a study of human T cells and chemical hapten exposure (dated by TCRdb to the early 2020s). The time point label on this specimen signifies: pre-sensitization, week 0. Sample treatment or condition, as interpreted from the label and publication: therapeutic diphenylcyclopropenone sensitization with weekly scalp DPC. To prepare the library, RACE was applied. The run used a NextSeq 500. The public reads were quality trimmed at Q25 with fastp and then assembled into clones with MiXCR by TCRdb, keeping productive beta chains. Duplicate CDR3 protein sequences are folded into a single record with the most common DNA and genes. The sample profile shows 250,000 to 300,000 distinct CDR3 sequences; almost 8% of them were found once. The ten largest clonotypes hold 1.2% of the sample. Sequencing was performed on whole blood, taken in connection with sensitization to the hapten diphenylcyclopropenone (DPC). The receptors originated from a man aged 18 to 29 with alopecia areata. Some clones in this sample may be carry-over from other donors' samples.

This clonotype has more than one count but fewer than ten. The gene calls are TRBV28 and TRBJ1-5; the D is unclear. This CDR3 is 14 amino acids long. The germline V gene has CDR1 MDHEN and CDR2 SYDVKM. V was cut by 4 bases and J by 4 bases, with 11 bases left in between. The CDR3 protein is CASSWEGRNQPQHF. DNA for the CDR3: TGTGCCAGCAGTTGGGAGGGAAGGAATCAGCCCCAGCATTTT.

This clonotype was picked up a small number of times. This chain uses TRBV7-8 with TRBJ1-6, with D possibly being TRBD1 (5 bases). This CDR3 region has 16 residues. Trimming stripped 3 bases from V and 0 bases from J, with 9 bases between. CDR1 is SGHVS, CDR2 FQNEAQ, per germline. CDR3: CASSFWGSSYNSPLHF. In nucleotides, the CDR3 is TGTGCCAGCAGCTTTTGGGGGAGCTCCTATAATTCACCCCTCCACTTT.

This chain joins TRBV20-1 and TRBJ1-2; D is undetermined. Germline V gives CDR1 DFQATT, CDR2 SNEGSKA (reference sequence). CDR3 length equals 13 residues. Trimming shortened V by 0 bases and J by 8 bases, and 13 bases separated the two germline ends. The chain's CDR3 is CSARDYRRSGYTF. The CDR3 DNA follows: TGCAGTGCTAGAGATTATCGGCGGAGCGGCTACACCTTC.

The J gene is TRBJ1-5, the V gene TRBV16; 7 bases align to TRBD1. Germline values: CDR1 KGHSY, CDR2 FQNENV. Trimming removed 0 bases from V and 9 bases from J; junction bases left unmatched: 8. The CDR3 covers 15 residues. DNA for the CDR3: TGTGCCAGCAGCCAATCGGGCCAGGGGGTCTGGCCCCAGCATTTT. Amino acids: CASSQSGQGVWPQHF.

V is TRBV20-1 and J is TRBJ2-3, with D perhaps matching TRBD1 (6 bases). Germline V lookup: CDR1 DFQATT, CDR2 SNEGSKA (reference sequence). The germline V and J ends were trimmed by 4 bases and 1 base, with 15 bases remaining between them. This CDR3 is 15 amino acids long. The CDR3 sequence: CSANNRVGGTDTQYF. The DNA for the CDR3 is TGCAGTGCTAATAACAGGGTGGGGGGCACAGATACGCAGTATTTT.

V is TRBV6-5 and J is TRBJ1-3, with D possibly matching TRBD1 (6 bases). V lost 4 bases and J 3 bases, leaving 13 bases between the germline ends. Germline V gene lookup returns CDR1 MNHEY and CDR2 SVGAGI. The CDR3 totals 15 residues. In DNA, the CDR3 is TGTGCCAGCAGTTTTGCGGGGGGCTTTGGAAACACCATATATTTT. Amino acids: CASSFAGGFGNTIYF.

Comments on this clonotype: The missing conserved phenylalanine or tryptophan at the end of this CDR3 makes a read error likely. This sequence joins TRBV29-1 and TRBJ2-7, with D possibly matching TRBD1 (5 bases). This CDR3 is 12 amino acids long. V lost 7 bases, J lost 2 bases, and 12 bases lay in between. Looked up from germline, CDR1 is SQVTM and CDR2 is ANQGSEA. Here the CDR3 DNA reads TGCAGCGCGACAGAGAGAACCTACGAGCAGTACTCC. This translates into CSATERTYEQYS.

In its sample, this clonotype was seen a few times. CDR3 coding DNA: TGTGCCAGCAGTTCGGACAGGGTACGGAGTCAGCCCCAGCATTTT. It yields the protein CASSSDRVRSQPQHF. This rearrangement joins TRBV12-3 or TRBV12-4 to TRBJ1-5, with TRBD1 matching 8 bases. J was trimmed by 6 bases and V by 4 bases; bases with no gene match: 8. The CDR3 is 15 residues long.

J is TRBJ2-2 and V is TRBV10-1, with unresolved D. Per germline, CDR1 WNHNN and CDR2 SYGVQD (reference sequence). Trimming removed 3 bases from V and 3 bases from J, with 5 bases in between. There are 13 residues in the CDR3. The CDR3 loop reads CASSDLDTGELFF. DNA for the CDR3: TGCGCCAGCAGTGATCTAGACACCGGGGAGCTGTTTTTT.

Only a few counts were recorded for this clonotype. V is TRBV7-3 and J is TRBJ2-3, with 7 bases identical to TRBD1. Germline CDR1 SGHTA, CDR2 FQGTGA. The V segment lost 3 bases and the J segment 2 bases; nucleotides outside the gene matches: 2. This CDR3 region has 14 residues. The CDR3, as DNA: TGTGCCAGCAGCTTCGGGACAGCCACAGATACGCAGTATTTT. The encoded protein is CASSFGTATDTQYF.

This clonotype was recorded a few times. The J gene is TRBJ2-1, the V gene TRBV7-9, with D possibly matching TRBD1 (5 bases). Trimming pared 4 bases from V and 2 bases from J, leaving 15 bases between. Germline values: CDR1 SEHNR, CDR2 FQNEAQ (reference sequence). This CDR3 is 16 amino acids long. CDR3 coding DNA: TGTGCCAGCAGCTCTCGACAGACGGTCCCCTACAATGAGCAGTTCTTC. Residues: CASSSRQTVPYNEQFF.

The chain uses TRBV12-3 or TRBV12-4 and TRBJ2-7; 7 bases fit TRBD1. The CDR3 is 15 residues long. With 6 bases clipped from V and 2 bases from J, the junction kept 10 bases outside the gene matches. The CDR3: CASSPDRVGPYEQYF. The CDR3, as DNA: TGTGCCAGCAGCCCAGACAGGGTAGGGCCCTACGAGCAGTACTTC.

This clonotype was seen a few times. The chain carries TRBV29-1 and TRBJ1-1; D is uncertain. The CDR3 spans 10 residues. Trimming took 1 base from V and 11 from J, leaving 8 bases between them. The germline V gene has CDR1 SQVTM and CDR2 ANQGSEA. The CDR3 is CSVEVSGAFF. CDR3 DNA sequence: TGCAGCGTTGAAGTGTCCGGGGCTTTCTTT.

Many counts were recorded for this clonotype. This rearrangement joins TRBV6-5 to TRBJ2-5; D is undetermined. The CDR3 contains 13 residues. In germline, CDR1 is MNHEY, CDR2 SVGAGI. Trimming left V 5 bases short and J 7 bases short, with 14 bases between. The CDR3 loop reads CASSIPGPRTQYF. Here the CDR3 DNA reads TGTGCCAGCAGTATTCCGGGCCCCCGGACCCAGTACTTC.

This chain links TRBV25-1 with TRBJ2-2; D is uncertain. V dropped 4 bases and J dropped 3 bases, with 9 bases sitting between them. The CDR3 consists of 14 residues. Looked up from germline, CDR1 is MGHDK and CDR2 is SYGVNS. CDR3 sequence: CASSGPDDTGELFF. The CDR3 DNA sequence: TGTGCCAGCAGTGGCCCGGACGACACCGGGGAGCTGTTTTTT. Full variable domain (outside the CDR3, taken from reference TRBV25-1 and TRBJ2-2): EADIYQTPRYLVIGTGKKITLECSQTMGHDKMYWYQQDPGMELHLIHYSYGVNSTEKGDLSSESTVSRIRTEHFPLTLESARPSHTSQYLCASSGPDDTGELFFGEGSRLTVL.